This T cell receptor (beta chain) was retrieved from a study of blood T cell repertoires in COVID-19. Turning to the study itself: Material from acute and convalescent COVID-19 was sourced from the United States, Italy and Spain. Sample material is recorded as cDNA or gDNA derived from T cells, B-cell-depleted T cells, or PBMCs.

Study processing details: Cell counts per sample came from amplifying reference gene primers. The method was immunoSEQ multiplex PCR; TCRdb's version includes in-frame clones alone and lacks a portion of them. The DNA gave D and trimming, while V, J and clone size come from that table. The sample includes fewer than 350,000 clones, 85% of them seen just once. Trimming removed 7 bases at V and 1 base at J, with 16 bases between. In germline, CDR1 is LNHDA, CDR2 SQIVND (reference sequence). CDR3 length: 15 residues. The receptor's source is a woman aged 45-65 years who had recovered from COVID-19. The sample was PBMCs or T cells enriched from blood (not recorded which). The chain couples TRBV19 to TRBJ1-1; D may be TRBD1 (6 bases). CDR3 nucleotide sequence: TGTGCCAGTAACTTCCCGGGGGGGGCGAACACTGAAGCTTTCTTT. Encoded protein: CASNFPGGANTEAFF.